Detailed here is one TCR beta chain. Germline V gene data show CDR1 as MDHEN and CDR2 as SYDVKM. Germline trimming cut 7 bases from V and 4 bases from J; bases unmatched to any gene: 3. The CDR3 runs to 12 residues. The sample comes from a study of shared clonotypes between healthy human individuals. Assay: immunoSEQ multiplex PCR; the TCRdb copy retains only in-frame clones and omits some. The profile covers around 1.4 million clones, with approximately 98.5% appearing a single time and about 0.4% taken by the ten largest. The clonotype originates from a man younger than 40 in good health. The V gene is TRBV28, the J gene TRBJ2-5; 7 bases are shared with TRBD1. The sample comprised naive CD4+ T cells sorted from blood. The sample's subset: CD45RA+ positively selected. CDR3 region: CASNTGVETQYF. The CDR3 DNA follows: TGTGCCAGCAATACAGGGGTAGAGACCCAGTACTTC.